The present TCR beta chain was sequenced within a study of blood T cell repertoires in COVID-19. With 7 bases removed from V and 3 bases from J, the gap between germline ends came to 21 bases. The CDR3 has 16 residues. Germline assignment: CDR1 MDHEN and CDR2 SYDVKM. The repertoire was sequenced with immunoSEQ multiplex PCR; TCRdb's copy has only in-frame clones and lacks some. The table records 200,000 to 250,000 clones, more than 75% of them present only once. Material for sequencing was peripheral blood. The rearrangement joins TRBV28 to TRBJ1-2; D is possibly TRBD1 (5 bases). This clonotype originated in a man aged 50-60 years with COVID-19, enrolled during active disease. Here the CDR3 DNA reads TGTGCCAGCACCACCGTATGGGGGGGGGAAGACTATGGCTACACCTTC. Amino acid sequence: CASTTVWGGEDYGYTF.